This TCR beta chain was sequenced for a study of control samples from healthy donors and cancer patients. CDR1 is KGHSH, CDR2 LQKENI, per germline. The CDR3 sequence is 14 residues long. V was clipped by 6 bases and J by 12 bases; unmatched bases: 6. The assay was immunoSEQ multiplex PCR, and TCRdb's table has in-frame clones only and misses some. The sample includes some 130,000 clones, about 92% seen only once; the top ten take around 1.8%. The genes are TRBV18 and TRBJ1-6; 12 bases align to TRBD1. The TCR was taken from a man in his fifties with head and neck cancer. Material: PBMCs. In nucleotides, the CDR3 is TGTGCCAGCTCGGGACAGGGGGCGGTAGTACCCCTCCACTTT. Residues: CASSGQGAVVPLHF.